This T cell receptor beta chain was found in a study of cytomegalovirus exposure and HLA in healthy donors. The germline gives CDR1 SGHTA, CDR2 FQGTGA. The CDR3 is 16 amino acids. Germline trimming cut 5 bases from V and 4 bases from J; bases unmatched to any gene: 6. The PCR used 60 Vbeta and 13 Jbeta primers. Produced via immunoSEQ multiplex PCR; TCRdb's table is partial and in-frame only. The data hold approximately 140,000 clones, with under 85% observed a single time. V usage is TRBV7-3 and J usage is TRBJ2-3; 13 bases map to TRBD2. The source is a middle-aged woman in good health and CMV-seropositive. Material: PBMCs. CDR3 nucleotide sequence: TGTGCCAGCAGCAAGACTAGCGGGGGGCAGGCAGATACGCAGTATTTT. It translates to CASSKTSGGQADTQYF.